This TCR beta chain was identified during a study of blood T cell repertoires in COVID-19. In the study overall: Sample material is recorded as cDNA or gDNA derived from T cells, B-cell-depleted T cells, or PBMCs.

Method: immunoSEQ multiplex PCR; TCRdb's copy keeps in-frame clones and lacks some. The sample lists 100,000 or so clones, approximately 81% seen once, with 30% to 45% in the top ten. Trimming pared 5 bases from V and 3 bases from J, leaving 15 bases between. Germline CDR1 and CDR2: SGHRS and YFSETQ. This CDR3 has 14 amino acids. Sequencing used peripheral blood. This TCR derives from an older man with acute or convalescent COVID-19. The V gene is TRBV5-1, the J gene TRBJ2-7; possible D gene TRBD1, 6 bases. The CDR3 spells CASSRGQNYYEQYF. CDR3 bases: TGCGCCAGCAGTCGAGGACAGAACTACTACGAGCAGTACTTC.